The 12 T cell receptor beta chains below all came from one sample that was sequenced in a study of cytomegalovirus exposure and HLA in healthy donors. PCR employed 60 Vbeta and 13 Jbeta primers. Data came from immunoSEQ multiplex PCR; TCRdb stores just in-frame clones and leaves some out. This table holds over 150,000 clones, approximately 78% found once. The material sequenced was PBMCs. The source of these receptors is a male donor in good health and CMV-seronegative.

CDR3 amino acids: CASSLRAARNEKLFF. Written as DNA, the CDR3 is TGTGCCAGCAGTTTGAGGGCCGCTCGTAATGAAAAACTGTTTTTT. This chain uses TRBV28 with TRBJ1-4; D call uncertain. Deletions cut 3 bases from V and 4 bases from J, with 12 bases between. This CDR3 is 15 amino acids long. Germline loops: CDR1 MDHEN, CDR2 SYDVKM.

The chain couples TRBV6-5 to TRBJ1-3; D is uncertain. The CDR3 has 14 amino acids. Trimming took off 6 bases at V and 4 bases at J, with 13 bases between the two ends. Germline values: CDR1 MNHEY, CDR2 SVGAGI. The CDR3 nucleotides are TGTGCCAGCAGAGCCACAGTGATCGGAAACACCATATATTTT. It encodes CASRATVIGNTIYF.

This rearrangement joins TRBV29-1 to TRBJ2-5; 8 bases fit TRBD1. The CDR3 has 14 amino acids. The ends lost 4 bases at V and 5 bases at J; junction bases unmatched: 9. Germline V gene data show CDR1 as SQVTM and CDR2 as ANQGSEA. The CDR3 region is CSVGKAGGDETQYF. The CDR3 region has the DNA TGCAGCGTTGGGAAGGCAGGGGGCGATGAGACCCAGTACTTC.

The chain employs TRBV28 and TRBJ2-5; 9 bases align to TRBD2. CDR1 and CDR2 (germline): MDHEN, SYDVKM. The CDR3 extends over 15 amino acids. Trimming at V came to 4 bases and at J to 6 bases, leaving 9 bases not matched to a gene. Here the CDR3 DNA reads TGTGCCAGCAGTTCTGGGCTAGCGGGACTTCAGACCCAGTACTTC. Its translation: CASSSGLAGLQTQYF.

The V call is TRBV13, the J call TRBJ2-7; 8 bases fit TRBD2. CDR3 length: 14 amino acids. Germline CDR1 PRHDT, CDR2 FYEKMQ (reference sequence). Trimming removed 1 base from V and 3 bases from J; junction bases left unmatched: 2. The CDR3 spells CASSLAGGHYEQYF. For the CDR3, the DNA is TGTGCCAGCAGCTTAGCGGGGGGGCACTACGAGCAGTACTTC.

The chain combines TRBV2 with TRBJ2-2, with D maybe TRBD2 (5 bases). V dropped 6 bases and J dropped 4 bases, with 12 bases sitting between them. The CDR3 is 14 amino acids. Germline V CDR1 and CDR2: SNHLY, FYNNEI. CDR3 protein: CASSFAAGTGELFF. CDR3 coding DNA: TGTGCCAGCAGCTTTGCGGCGGGCACCGGGGAGCTGTTTTTT.

The chain is built from TRBV4-2 and TRBJ2-7, with D maybe TRBD2 (6 bases). V was cut by 3 bases and J by 3 bases, with 12 bases left in between. Germline V gene sequence: CDR1 LGHNA, CDR2 YNFKEQ. This CDR3 has 14 residues. The CDR3 spells CASSQYAEGYEQYF. The DNA of the CDR3 is TGTGCCAGCAGCCAGTATGCGGAGGGCTACGAGCAGTACTTC.

The V gene is TRBV7-3, the J gene TRBJ2-3; no definite D call. The germline CDR1 and CDR2 sequences are SGHTA and FQGTGA. This CDR3 spans 14 amino acids. V dropped 1 base and J dropped 3 bases, with 8 bases sitting between them. CDR3 sequence (DNA): TGTGCCAGCAGCTTAAGGGCTGGAACAGATACGCAGTATTTT. The encoded protein is CASSLRAGTDTQYF.

The genes are TRBV7-6 and TRBJ2-7; D uncertain. CDR3 length: 14 residues. V gave up 1 base and J gave up 0 bases, with 7 bases separating them. CDR1 and CDR2 (germline): SGHVS, FNYEAQ. The CDR3 sequence: CASSLGRSSYEQYF. CDR3 coding DNA: TGTGCCAGCAGCTTAGGCCGGAGCTCCTACGAGCAGTACTTC.

The V call is TRBV27, the J call TRBJ2-3; D might be TRBD1 (6 bases). V was trimmed by 3 bases and J by 2 bases, leaving 15 bases between them. The germline V gene has CDR1 MNHEY and CDR2 SMNVEV (reference sequence). The CDR3 length is 16 residues. In nucleotides, the CDR3 is TGTGCCAGCAGTTTGGGGGACAACTCCTACACAGATACGCAGTATTTT. This translates into CASSLGDNSYTDTQYF.

CDR3 bases: TGCGCCAGCAGGCGAGCGGGTGGGCTCCACGAGCAGTACTTC. This translates into CASRRAGGLHEQYF. V and J are TRBV5-1 and TRBJ2-7; D perhaps matches TRBD2 (6 bases). V gave up 5 bases and J gave up 5 bases, with 17 bases separating them. The V gene's germline CDR1 is SGHRS and CDR2 YFSETQ. The CDR3 consists of 14 residues.

The chain carries TRBV6-5 and TRBJ1-1; D is uncertain. Trimming took 0 bases from V and 8 from J, leaving 7 bases between them. This CDR3 is built from 12 residues. Germline V gives CDR1 MNHEY, CDR2 SVGAGI. The CDR3 sequence is CASSYSGREAFF. CDR3 nucleotide sequence: TGTGCCAGCAGTTACTCAGGGAGGGAAGCTTTCTTT.